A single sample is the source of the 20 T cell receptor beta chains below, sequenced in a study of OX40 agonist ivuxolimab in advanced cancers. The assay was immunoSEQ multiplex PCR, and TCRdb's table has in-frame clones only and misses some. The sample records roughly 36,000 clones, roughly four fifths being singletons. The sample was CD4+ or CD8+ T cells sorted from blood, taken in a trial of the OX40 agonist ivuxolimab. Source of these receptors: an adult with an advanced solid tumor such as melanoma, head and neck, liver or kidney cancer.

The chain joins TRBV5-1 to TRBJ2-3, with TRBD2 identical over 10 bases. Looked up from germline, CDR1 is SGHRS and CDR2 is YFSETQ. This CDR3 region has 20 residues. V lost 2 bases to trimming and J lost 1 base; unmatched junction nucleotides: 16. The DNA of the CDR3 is TGCGCCAGCAGCTTCGTCAAAACTAGCGGGGTCGTGGGTGGCACAGATACGCAGTATTTT. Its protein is CASSFVKTSGVVGGTDTQYF.

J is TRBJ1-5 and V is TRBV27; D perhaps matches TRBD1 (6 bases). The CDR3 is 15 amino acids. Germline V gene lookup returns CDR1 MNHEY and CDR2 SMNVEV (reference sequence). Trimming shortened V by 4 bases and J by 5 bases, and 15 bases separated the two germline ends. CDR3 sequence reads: CASSYRFGGHQPQHF. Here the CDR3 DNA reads TGTGCCAGCAGTTACCGATTCGGGGGGCATCAGCCCCAGCATTTT.

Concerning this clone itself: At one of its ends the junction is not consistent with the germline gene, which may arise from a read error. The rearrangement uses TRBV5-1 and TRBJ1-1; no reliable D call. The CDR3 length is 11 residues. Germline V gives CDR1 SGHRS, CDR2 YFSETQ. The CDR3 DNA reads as TGCGCCAGCAGTTTGGACACTGAAGCTTTCTTT. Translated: CASSLDTEAFF.

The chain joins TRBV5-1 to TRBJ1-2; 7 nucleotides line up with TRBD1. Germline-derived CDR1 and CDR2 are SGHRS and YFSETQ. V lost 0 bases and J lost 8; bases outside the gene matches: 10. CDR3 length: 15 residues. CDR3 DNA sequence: TGCGCCAGCAGCTTGGGCCACAGGGGTCCAGGCGGCTACACCTTC. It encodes CASSLGHRGPGGYTF.

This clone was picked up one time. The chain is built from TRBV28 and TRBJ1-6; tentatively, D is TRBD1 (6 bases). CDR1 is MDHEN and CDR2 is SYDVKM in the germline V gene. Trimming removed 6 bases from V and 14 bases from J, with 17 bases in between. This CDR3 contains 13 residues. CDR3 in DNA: TGTGCCAGCAGCCCCGGGACATCGGTTTCCCTCCACTTT. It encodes CASSPGTSVSLHF.

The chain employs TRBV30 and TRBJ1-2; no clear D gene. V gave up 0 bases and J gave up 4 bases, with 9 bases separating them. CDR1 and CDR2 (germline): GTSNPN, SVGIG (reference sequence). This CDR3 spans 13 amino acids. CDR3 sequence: CAWSVRAIYGYTF. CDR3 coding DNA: TGTGCCTGGAGTGTACGTGCAATCTATGGCTACACCTTC.

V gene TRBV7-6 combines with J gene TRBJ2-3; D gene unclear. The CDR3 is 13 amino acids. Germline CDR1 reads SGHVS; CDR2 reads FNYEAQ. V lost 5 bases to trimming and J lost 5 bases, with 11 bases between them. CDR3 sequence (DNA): TGTGCCAGCAGCAGAGTCCAGCAAGATACGCAGTATTTT. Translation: CASSRVQQDTQYF. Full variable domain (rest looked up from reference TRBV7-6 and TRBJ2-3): GAGVSQSPRYKVTKRGQDVALRCDPISGHVSLYWYRQALGQGPEFLTYFNYEAQQDKSGLPNDRFSAERPEGSISTLTIQRTEQRDSAMYRCASSRVQQDTQYFGPGTRLTVL.

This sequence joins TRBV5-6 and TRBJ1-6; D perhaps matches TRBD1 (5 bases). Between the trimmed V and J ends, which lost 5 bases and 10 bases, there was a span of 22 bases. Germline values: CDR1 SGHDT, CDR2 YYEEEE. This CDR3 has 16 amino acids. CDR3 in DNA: TGTGCCAGCAGTAGTTTACAAGGGGTCCGGGCCTCACCCCTCCACTTT. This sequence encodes CASSSLQGVRASPLHF.

CDR3 nucleotide sequence: TGTGCCAGCAGCGCGACAGGGGGATATGGCTACACCTTC. Amino acid sequence: CASSATGGYGYTF. V is TRBV9 and J is TRBJ1-2; 9 bases match TRBD1. Trimming took 3 bases from V and 5 from J; bases not matched to a gene: 2. This CDR3 spans 13 amino acids. Per germline, CDR1 SGDLS and CDR2 YYNGEE. The complete variable domain, with remaining parts taken from reference TRBV9 and TRBJ1-2, reads DSGVTQTPKHLITATGQRVTLRCSPRSGDLSVYWYQQSLDQGLQFLIQYYNGEERAKGNILERFSAQQFPDLHSELNLSSLELGDSALYFCASSATGGYGYTFGSGTRLTVV.

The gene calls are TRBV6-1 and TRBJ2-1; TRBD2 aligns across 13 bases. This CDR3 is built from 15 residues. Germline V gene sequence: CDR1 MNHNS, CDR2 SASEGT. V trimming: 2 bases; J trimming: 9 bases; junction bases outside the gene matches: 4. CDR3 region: CASSETSGGAAEQFF. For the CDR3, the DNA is TGTGCCAGCAGTGAAACTAGCGGGGGGGCCGCTGAGCAGTTCTTC.

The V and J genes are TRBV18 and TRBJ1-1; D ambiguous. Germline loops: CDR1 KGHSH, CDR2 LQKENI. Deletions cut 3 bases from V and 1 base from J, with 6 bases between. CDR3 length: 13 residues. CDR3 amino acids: CASSPMGNTEAFF. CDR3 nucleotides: TGTGCCAGCTCACCCATGGGGAACACTGAAGCTTTCTTT.

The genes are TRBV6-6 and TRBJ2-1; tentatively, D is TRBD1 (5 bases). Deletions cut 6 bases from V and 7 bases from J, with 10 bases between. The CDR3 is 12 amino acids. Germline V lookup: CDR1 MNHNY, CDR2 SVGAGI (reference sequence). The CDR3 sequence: CASRVDRNEQFF. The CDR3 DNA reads TGTGCCAGCAGGGTTGACAGAAATGAGCAGTTCTTC.

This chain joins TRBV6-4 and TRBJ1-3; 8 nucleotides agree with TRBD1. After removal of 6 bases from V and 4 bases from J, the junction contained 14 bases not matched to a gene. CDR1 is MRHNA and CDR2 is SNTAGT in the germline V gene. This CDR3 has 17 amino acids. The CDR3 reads CASRPSGQGDSGNTIYF. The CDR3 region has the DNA TGTGCCAGCAGACCCTCCGGACAGGGTGATTCCGGAAACACCATATATTTT.

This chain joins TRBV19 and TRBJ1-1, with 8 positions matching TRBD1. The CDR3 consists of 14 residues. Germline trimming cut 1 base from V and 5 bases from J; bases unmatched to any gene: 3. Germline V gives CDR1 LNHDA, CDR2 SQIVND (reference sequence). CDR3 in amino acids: CASSIGRQGTEAFF. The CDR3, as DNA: TGTGCCAGTAGTATAGGGAGACAGGGGACTGAAGCTTTCTTT.

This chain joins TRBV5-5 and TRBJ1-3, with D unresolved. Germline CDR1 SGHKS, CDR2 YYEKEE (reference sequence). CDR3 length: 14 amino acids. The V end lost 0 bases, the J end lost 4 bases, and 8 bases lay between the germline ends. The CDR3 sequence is CASSLAVTGNTIYF. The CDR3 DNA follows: TGTGCCAGCAGCTTGGCAGTCACCGGAAACACCATATATTTT.

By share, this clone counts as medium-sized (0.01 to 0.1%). The CDR3 spells CASRKTGNTEAFF. The CDR3 DNA reads as TGTGCCAGCAGAAAGACAGGGAACACTGAAGCTTTCTTT. This chain links TRBV6-5 with TRBJ1-1, with D tentatively TRBD1 (6 bases). Germline lookup yields CDR1 MNHEY and CDR2 SVGAGI. This CDR3 has 13 residues. Trimming removed 6 bases from V and 1 base from J, with 9 bases in between.

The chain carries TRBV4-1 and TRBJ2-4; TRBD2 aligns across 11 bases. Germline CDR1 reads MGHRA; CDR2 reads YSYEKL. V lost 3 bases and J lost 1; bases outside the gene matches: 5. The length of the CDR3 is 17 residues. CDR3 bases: TGCGCCAGCAGCCAGGGGTCTAGCGGGGGGGCCAAAAACATTCAGTACTTC. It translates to CASSQGSSGGAKNIQYF.

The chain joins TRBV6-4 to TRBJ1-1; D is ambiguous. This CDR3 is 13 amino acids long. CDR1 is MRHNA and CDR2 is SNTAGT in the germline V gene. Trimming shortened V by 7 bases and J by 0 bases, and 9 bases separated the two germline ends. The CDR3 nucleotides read TGTGCCAGCAAGATGGACCTGAACACTGAAGCTTTCTTT. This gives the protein CASKMDLNTEAFF.

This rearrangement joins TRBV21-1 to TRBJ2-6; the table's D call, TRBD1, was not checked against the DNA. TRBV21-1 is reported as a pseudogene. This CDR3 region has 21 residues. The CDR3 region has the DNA TGTGCCAGTAGCACAGGACCCTTTGAATTTAAGGGGGCGCATGGGGCCAACGTCCTGACTTTC. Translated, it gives CASSTGPFEFKGAHGANVLTF.

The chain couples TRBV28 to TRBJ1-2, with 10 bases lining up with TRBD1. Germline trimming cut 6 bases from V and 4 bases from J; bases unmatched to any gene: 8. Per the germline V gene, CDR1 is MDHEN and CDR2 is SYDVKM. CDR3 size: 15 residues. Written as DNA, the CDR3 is TGTGCCAGCAGGCTTCAGACAGGGGGCAGCTATGGCTACACCTTC. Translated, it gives CASRLQTGGSYGYTF.